The present T cell receptor (beta chain) was sequenced within a study of PD-1 blockade in classical Hodgkin lymphoma. Time point described: cycle 4 day 1 (C4D1), after 6 weeks of nivolumab. Every patient relapsed after autologous stem cell transplantation, and brentuximab vedotin exposure varied. As regards this clone: Germline and junction disagree at one end, which may indicate a read error.

The table came from immunoSEQ multiplex PCR; TCRdb's copy has only in-frame clones and leaves some out. The profile shows tens of thousands of clones, almost 90% of them singletons. CDR1 SSHAT and CDR2 FNYEAQ come from the germline V gene (reference sequence). This CDR3 contains 14 residues. V gene TRBV7-7 combines with J gene TRBJ2-5, with a tentative D call TRBD1 (5 bases). The sample in question was peripheral blood mononuclear cells (PBMCs), obtained before the fourth cycle of nivolumab. The TCR comes from a human donor with classical Hodgkin lymphoma. The DNA of the CDR3 is TGTGCTAGCAGCTTATTACAGGAAAGAGAGACCCAGTACTTC. Amino acids: CASSLLQERETQYF. Drawing the rest from reference TRBV7-7 and TRBJ2-5, the complete variable domain is GAGVSQSPRYKVTKRGQDVTLRCDPISSHATLYWYQQALGQGPEFLTYFNYEAQPDKSGLPSDRFSAERPEGSISTLTIQRTEQRDSAMYRCASSLLQERETQYFGPGTRLLVL.